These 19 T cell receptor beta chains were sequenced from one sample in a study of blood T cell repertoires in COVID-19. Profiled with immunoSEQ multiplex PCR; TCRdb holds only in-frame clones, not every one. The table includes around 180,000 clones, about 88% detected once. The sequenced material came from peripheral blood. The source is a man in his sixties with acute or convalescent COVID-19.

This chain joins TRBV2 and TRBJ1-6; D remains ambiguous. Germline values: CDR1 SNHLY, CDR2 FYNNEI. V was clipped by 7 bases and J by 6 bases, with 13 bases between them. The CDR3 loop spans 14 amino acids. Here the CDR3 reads CASNTGNGNSPLHF. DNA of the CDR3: TGTGCCAGCAATACGGGGAACGGTAATTCACCCCTCCACTTT.

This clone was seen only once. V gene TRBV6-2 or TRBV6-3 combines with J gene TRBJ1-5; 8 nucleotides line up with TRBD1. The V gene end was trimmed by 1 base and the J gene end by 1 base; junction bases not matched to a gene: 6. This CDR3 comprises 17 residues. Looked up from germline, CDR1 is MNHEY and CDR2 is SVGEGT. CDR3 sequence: CASSYFPPGGSNQPQHF. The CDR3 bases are TGTGCCAGCAGTTACTTTCCCCCAGGGGGCAGCAATCAGCCCCAGCATTTT.

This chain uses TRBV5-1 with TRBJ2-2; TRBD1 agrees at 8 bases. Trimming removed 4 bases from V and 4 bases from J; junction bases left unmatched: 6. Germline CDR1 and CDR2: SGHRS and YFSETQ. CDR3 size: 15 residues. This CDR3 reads CASSQTQGATGELFF. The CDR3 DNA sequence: TGCGCCAGCAGCCAAACTCAGGGGGCCACCGGGGAGCTGTTTTTT.

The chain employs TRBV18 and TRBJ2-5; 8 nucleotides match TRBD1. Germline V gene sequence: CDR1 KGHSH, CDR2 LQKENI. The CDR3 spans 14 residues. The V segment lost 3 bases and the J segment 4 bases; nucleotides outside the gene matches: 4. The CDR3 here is CASSPWTGIETQYF. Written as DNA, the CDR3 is TGTGCCAGCTCACCCTGGACAGGGATAGAGACCCAGTACTTC.

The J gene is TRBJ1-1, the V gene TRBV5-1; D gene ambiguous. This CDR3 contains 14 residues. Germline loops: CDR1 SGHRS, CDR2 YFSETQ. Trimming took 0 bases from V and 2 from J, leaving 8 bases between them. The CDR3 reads CASSLDSPNTEAFF. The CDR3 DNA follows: TGCGCCAGCAGCTTGGACAGCCCTAACACTGAAGCTTTCTTT.

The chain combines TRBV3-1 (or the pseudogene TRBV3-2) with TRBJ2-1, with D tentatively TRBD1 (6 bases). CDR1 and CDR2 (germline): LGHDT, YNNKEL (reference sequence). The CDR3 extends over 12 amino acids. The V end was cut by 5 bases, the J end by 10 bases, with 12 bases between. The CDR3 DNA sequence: TGTGCCAGCAGCTCCAGGGGTTACGAGCAGTTCTTC. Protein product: CASSSRGYEQFF.

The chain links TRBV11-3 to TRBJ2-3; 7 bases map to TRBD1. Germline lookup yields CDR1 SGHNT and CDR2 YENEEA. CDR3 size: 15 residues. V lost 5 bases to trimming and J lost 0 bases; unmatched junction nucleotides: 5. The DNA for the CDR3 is TGTGCCAGCAGCCCAGGGGGAGCAAGCACAGATACGCAGTATTTT. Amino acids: CASSPGGASTDTQYF. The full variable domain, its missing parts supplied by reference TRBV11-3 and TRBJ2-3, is EAGVVQSPRYKIIEKKQPVAFWCNPISGHNTLYWYLQNLGQGPELLIRYENEEAVDDSQLPKDRFSAERLKGVDSTLKIQPAELGDSAVYLCASSPGGASTDTQYFGPGTRLTVL.

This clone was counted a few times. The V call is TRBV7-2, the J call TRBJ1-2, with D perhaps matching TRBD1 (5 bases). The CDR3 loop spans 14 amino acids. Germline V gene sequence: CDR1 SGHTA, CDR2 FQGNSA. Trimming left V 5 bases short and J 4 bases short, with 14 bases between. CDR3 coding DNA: TGTGCCAGCAGCCAGGACACAACCGCCTATGGCTACACCTTC. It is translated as CASSQDTTAYGYTF.

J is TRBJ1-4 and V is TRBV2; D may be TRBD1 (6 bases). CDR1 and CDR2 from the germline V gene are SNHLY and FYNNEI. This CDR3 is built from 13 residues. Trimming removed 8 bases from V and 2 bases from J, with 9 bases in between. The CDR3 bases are TGTGCCAGCCACAGGGAGACTAATGAAAAACTGTTTTTT. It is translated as CASHRETNEKLFF.

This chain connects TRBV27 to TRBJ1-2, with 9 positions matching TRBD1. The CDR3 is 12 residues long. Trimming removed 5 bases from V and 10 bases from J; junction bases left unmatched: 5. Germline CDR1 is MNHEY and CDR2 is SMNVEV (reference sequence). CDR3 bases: TGTGCCAGCAGTCCTGGACAGGGGTCCTACACCTTC. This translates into CASSPGQGSYTF.

CDR3 nucleotide sequence: TGTGCCAGCAGGCCCTACAGGAATTCAGGGAACACTGAAGCTTTCTTT. Its protein is CASRPYRNSGNTEAFF. The chain has TRBV27 and TRBJ1-1; D might be TRBD1 (5 bases). V was clipped by 6 bases and J by 1 base, with 18 bases between them. Germline CDR1 and CDR2: MNHEY and SMNVEV (reference sequence). This CDR3 region has 16 residues.

CDR3 bases: TGTGCCAGCAGTCCCGGACTAGCGGGGGGCAATGAGCAGTTCTTC. It translates to CASSPGLAGGNEQFF. V gene TRBV27 combines with J gene TRBJ2-1; 14 nucleotides align to TRBD2. CDR3 length equals 15 residues. The germline gives CDR1 MNHEY, CDR2 SMNVEV (reference sequence). V lost 5 bases and J lost 6; bases outside the gene matches: 3.

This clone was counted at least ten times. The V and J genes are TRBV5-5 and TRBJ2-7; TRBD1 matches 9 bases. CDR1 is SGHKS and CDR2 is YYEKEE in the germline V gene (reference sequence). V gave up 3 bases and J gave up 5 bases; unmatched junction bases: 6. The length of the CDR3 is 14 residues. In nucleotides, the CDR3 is TGTGCCAGCAGCTCGAGACAGGGGGGTGACGAGCAGTACGTC. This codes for CASSSRQGGDEQYV.

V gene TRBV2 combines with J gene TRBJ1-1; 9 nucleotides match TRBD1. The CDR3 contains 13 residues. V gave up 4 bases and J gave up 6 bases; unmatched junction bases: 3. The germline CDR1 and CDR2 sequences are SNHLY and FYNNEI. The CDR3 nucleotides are TGTGCCAGCAGTGCGGACAGGGGTTCTGAAGCTTTCTTT. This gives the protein CASSADRGSEAFF. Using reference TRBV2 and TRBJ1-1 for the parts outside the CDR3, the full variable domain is EPEVTQTPSHQVTQMGQEVILRCVPISNHLYFYWYRQILGQKVEFLVSFYNNEISEKSEIFDDQFSVERPDGSNFTLKIRSTKLEDSAMYFCASSADRGSEAFFGQGTRLTVV.

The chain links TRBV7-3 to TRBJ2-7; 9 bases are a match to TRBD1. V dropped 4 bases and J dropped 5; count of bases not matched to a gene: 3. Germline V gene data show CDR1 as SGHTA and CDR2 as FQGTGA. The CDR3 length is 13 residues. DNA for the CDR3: TGTGCCAGCAGCTACAGGGGGCCCCACGAGCAGTACTTC. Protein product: CASSYRGPHEQYF.

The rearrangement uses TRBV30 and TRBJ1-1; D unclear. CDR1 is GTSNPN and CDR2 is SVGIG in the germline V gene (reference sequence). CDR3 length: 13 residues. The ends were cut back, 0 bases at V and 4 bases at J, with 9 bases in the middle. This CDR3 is CAWSVSAGTEAFF. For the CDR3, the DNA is TGTGCCTGGAGTGTCTCCGCCGGCACTGAAGCTTTCTTT.

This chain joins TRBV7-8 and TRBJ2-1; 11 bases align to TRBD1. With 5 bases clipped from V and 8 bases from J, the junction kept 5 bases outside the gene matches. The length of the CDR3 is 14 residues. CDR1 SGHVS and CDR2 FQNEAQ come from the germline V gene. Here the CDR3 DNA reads TGTGCCAGCAGCCCGGACAGGGGGCACGATGAGCAGTTCTTC. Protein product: CASSPDRGHDEQFF.

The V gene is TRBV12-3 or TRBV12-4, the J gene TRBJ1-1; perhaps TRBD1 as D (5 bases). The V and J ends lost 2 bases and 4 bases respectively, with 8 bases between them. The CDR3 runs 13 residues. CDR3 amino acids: CASSLRGTTEAFF. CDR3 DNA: TGTGCCAGCAGTTTAAGGGGAACCACTGAAGCTTTCTTT.

The CDR3 sequence: CATTGEETQYF. CDR3 sequence (DNA): TGTGCCACCACGGGGGAAGAGACCCAGTACTTC. The chain combines TRBV6-5 with TRBJ2-5; TRBD2 is a possible D gene (6 bases). Germline CDR1 MNHEY, CDR2 SVGAGI. Trimming pared 10 bases from V and 3 bases from J, leaving 9 bases between. The CDR3 is 11 amino acids.